This T cell receptor (beta chain) was recovered during a study of T cell responses to AZD1222 COVID-19 vaccine. Assay used: immunoSEQ multiplex PCR; TCRdb lists only in-frame clones, some missing. Seen here are some 130,000 clones, over 65% observed once, and the top ten hold about 4%. The source material was peripheral blood, sampled on day 0 of AZD1222 vaccination. This clonotype originated in an adult in good health.

The DNA for the CDR3 is TGTGCCAGCAGTCCCCCCGGAAGGCCAGCTTTCTTT. This encodes CASSPPGRPAFF. V and J are TRBV12-3 or TRBV12-4 and TRBJ1-1; no clear D. V was cut by 5 bases and J by 10 bases, with 14 bases left in between. This CDR3 is 12 amino acids long.